Presented here are 9 T cell receptor beta chains from one specimen sequenced in a study of blood T cell repertoires in COVID-19. Libraries were prepared by immunoSEQ multiplex PCR; TCRdb keeps only in-frame clonotypes and omits some of them. The sample has some 240,000 clones; roughly 79% are singletons. Sequences were obtained from peripheral blood. The receptors stem from a woman over 75 with COVID-19, enrolled during active disease.

The rearrangement links TRBV3-1 (or the pseudogene TRBV3-2) to TRBJ1-2; 9 bases are a match to TRBD1. J lost 3 bases, V lost 4 bases, and 9 bases had no gene match. Germline CDR1 reads LGHDT; CDR2 reads YNNKEL (reference sequence). The CDR3 length is 16 residues. The CDR3 loop is CASSLRTGELDYGYTF. The CDR3, as DNA: TGTGCCAGCAGCCTGAGGACAGGGGAGCTGGACTATGGCTACACCTTC.

This chain uses TRBV7-9 with TRBJ2-5, with D maybe TRBD2 (6 bases). The germline gives CDR1 SEHNR, CDR2 FQNEAQ (reference sequence). Trimming took off 5 bases at V and 4 bases at J, with 20 bases between the two ends. There are 16 residues in the CDR3. The CDR3 bases are TGTGCCAGCAGCCATAGGCGGGATAAGGAAGGAGAGACCCAGTACTTC. Protein: CASSHRRDKEGETQYF. The full variable domain, rest sourced from reference TRBV7-9 and TRBJ2-5, is DTGVSQNPRHKITKRGQNVTFRCDPISEHNRLYWYRQTLGQGPEFLTYFQNEAQLEKSRLLSDRFSAERPKGSFSTLEIQRTEQGDSAMYLCASSHRRDKEGETQYFGPGTRLLVL.

The chain is built from TRBV7-3 and TRBJ1-1; no clear D. The V gene lost 3 bases and the J gene lost 6 bases, with 8 bases spanning the gap. From germline, CDR1 is SGHTA and CDR2 FQGTGA. This CDR3 has 12 amino acids. CDR3 nucleotide sequence: TGTGCCAGCAGCTTGGGCGAGTCTGAAGCTTTCTTT. This gives the protein CASSLGESEAFF.

The V call is TRBV7-8, the J call TRBJ1-5, with 7 bases lining up with TRBD1. The CDR3 has 14 amino acids. Germline loops: CDR1 SGHVS, CDR2 FQNEAQ. Trimming at V came to 5 bases and at J to 5 bases, leaving 6 bases not matched to a gene. The CDR3: CASSLGTVYQPQHF. The CDR3 region has the DNA TGTGCCAGCAGCCTCGGGACAGTTTATCAGCCCCAGCATTTT. Full variable domain (remainder filled in from reference TRBV7-8 and TRBJ1-5): GAGVSQSPRYKVAKRGQDVALRCDPISGHVSLFWYQQALGQGPEFLTYFQNEAQLDKSGLPSDRFFAERPEGSVSTLKIQRTQQEDSAVYLCASSLGTVYQPQHFGDGTRLSIL.

The CDR3 here is CASSPGQGFTGELFF. Here the CDR3 DNA reads TGTGCCAGCAGCCCCGGACAGGGTTTCACCGGGGAGCTGTTTTTT. The chain combines TRBV7-3 with TRBJ2-2; 8 nucleotides line up with TRBD1. The CDR3 has 15 amino acids. The V gene's germline CDR1 is SGHTA and CDR2 FQGTGA. V lost 5 bases, J lost 4 bases, and 6 bases stayed unmatched.

In this sample, this clone turned up a few times. The rearrangement links TRBV7-9 to TRBJ1-4; D perhaps matches TRBD1 (5 bases). Trimming cost V 1 base and J 5 bases, with 8 bases left between them. CDR1 is SEHNR, CDR2 FQNEAQ, per germline (reference sequence). The CDR3 length is 14 residues. The CDR3 sequence: CASSLEGLNEKLFF. The DNA for the CDR3 is TGTGCCAGCAGCTTAGAGGGGTTAAATGAAAAACTGTTTTTT.

CDR3 coding DNA: TGTGCCAGCAGCTTATCGGCGGGTTCGAACACCGGGGAGCTGTTTTTT. Translation: CASSLSAGSNTGELFF. This chain uses TRBV7-2 with TRBJ2-2; perhaps TRBD2 as D (5 bases). Trimming shortened V by 2 bases and J by 0 bases, and 10 bases separated the two germline ends. CDR1 and CDR2 from the germline V gene are SGHTA and FQGNSA. The CDR3 sequence is 16 residues long.

This chain connects TRBV6-2 or TRBV6-3 to TRBJ1-5; D call uncertain. Germline values: CDR1 MNHEY, CDR2 SVGEGT. The CDR3 spans 14 residues. The V end lost 6 bases, the J end lost 3 bases, and 12 bases lay between the germline ends. The CDR3 loop reads CASSPGLYNQPQHF. The CDR3 DNA reads as TGTGCCAGCAGCCCTGGACTCTACAATCAGCCCCAGCATTTT.

The gene calls are TRBV5-1 and TRBJ2-3, with 7 bases matching TRBD2. Germline V gene data show CDR1 as SGHRS and CDR2 as YFSETQ. Trimming at V came to 0 bases and at J to 3 bases, leaving 7 bases not matched to a gene. The length of the CDR3 is 16 residues. Here the CDR3 reads CASSLATRESTDTQYF. The CDR3 DNA is TGCGCCAGCAGCTTGGCTACGCGGGAGAGTACAGATACGCAGTATTTT.